One sample yielded the 27 T cell receptor beta chains listed below, sequenced in a study of liver allograft versus peripheral blood T cells. Turning to the study itself: Peripheral blood of the recipients supplied T cell receptor repertoires that were compared with those in transplanted livers.

MiXCR, run by TCRdb on the reads, gives a single entry per CDR3 protein. Here the sample spans roughly 14,000 distinct CDR3 sequences, 20% to 25% being singletons. Receptors were obtained from a human patient who had a liver transplant. Some T cells may possibly be graft donor cells.

This clonotype is deemed medium-sized. The genes are TRBV18 and TRBJ1-4; D is possibly TRBD1 (5 bases). CDR3 length: 15 residues. Germline V gene data show CDR1 as KGHSH and CDR2 as LQKENI. Trimming took 3 bases from V and 8 from J, leaving 16 bases between them. CDR3 DNA sequence: TGTGCCAGCTCACCTAGAGGAGGCTGGGGGGAAAAACTGTTTTTT. Protein sequence: CASSPRGGWGEKLFF.

V gene TRBV11-1 combines with J gene TRBJ1-6; no clear D gene. CDR1 and CDR2 from the germline V gene are SGHAT and FQDESV (reference sequence). The CDR3 sequence is 20 residues long. Trimming stripped 5 bases from V and 0 bases from J, with 23 bases between. This chain's CDR3 is CASSPRARLTHFSYNSPLHF. The DNA for the CDR3 is TGTGCCAGCAGCCCCCGGGCCCGACTGACCCACTTCTCCTATAATTCACCCCTCCACTTT.

CDR3 sequence: CSARETGRGYTF. For the CDR3, the DNA is TGCAGTGCTAGAGAAACAGGACGAGGCTACACCTTC. The chain links TRBV20-1 to TRBJ1-2; D possibly corresponds to TRBD1 (5 bases). V shed 0 bases and J shed 8 bases, with 10 bases lying between them. Germline CDR1 reads DFQATT; CDR2 reads SNEGSKA (reference sequence). This CDR3 contains 12 residues.

The V call is TRBV18, the J call TRBJ2-7; the D gene is possibly TRBD1 (5 bases). The CDR3 has 12 amino acids. Germline values: CDR1 KGHSH, CDR2 LQKENI. Trimming shortened V by 8 bases and J by 3 bases, and 11 bases separated the two germline ends. CDR3 loop: CASSQGYYEQYF. In DNA form, the CDR3 reads TGTGCCAGCAGCCAGGGTTACTACGAGCAGTACTTC.

At least ten counts were recorded for this clonotype. This chain joins TRBV6-1 and TRBJ1-5, with D possibly matching TRBD1 (6 bases). Germline loops: CDR1 MNHNS, CDR2 SASEGT. With 3 bases removed from V and 1 base from J, the gap between germline ends came to 10 bases. This CDR3 is 15 amino acids long. CDR3 protein: CASSDSGQSNQPQHF. The CDR3 DNA is TGTGCCAGCAGTGACTCGGGACAAAGCAATCAGCCCCAGCATTTT.

A note on this clonotype: Just one base apart from a much larger clone, this may be a read error. This chain links TRBV29-1 with TRBJ1-1; possible D gene TRBD1, 6 bases. The CDR3 spans 13 residues. V shed 7 bases and J shed 1 base, with 13 bases lying between them. Germline assignment: CDR1 SQVTM and CDR2 ANQGSEA. The CDR3 coding sequence is TGCAGCGGCCAGGCACAGGGGAACACTGAAGCTTTCTTT. Its translation: CSGQAQGNTEAFF.

This clonotype is labeled as medium-sized. CDR3 bases: TGTGCCAGCAGTTACTCGGTGGGGTATGGCTACACCTTC. Translation gives CASSYSVGYGYTF. The chain uses TRBV6-5 and TRBJ1-2; D gene uncertain. The CDR3 is 13 residues long. Looked up from germline, CDR1 is MNHEY and CDR2 is SVGAGI. Deletions cut 0 bases from V and 5 bases from J, with 7 bases between.

J is TRBJ1-1 and V is TRBV20-1, with TRBD1 as a possible D gene (5 bases). Germline CDR1 is DFQATT and CDR2 is SNEGSKA (reference sequence). Between the trimmed V and J ends, which lost 6 bases and 0 bases, there was a span of 11 bases. The CDR3 spans 13 residues. The CDR3 region has the DNA TGCAGTGCCTTGACAGATATGAACACTGAAGCTTTCTTT. Protein: CSALTDMNTEAFF.

The rearrangement uses TRBV5-4 and TRBJ1-1, with D perhaps matching TRBD1 (6 bases). Germline V gene sequence: CDR1 SGHNT, CDR2 YYREEE (reference sequence). V lost 0 bases, J lost 4 bases, and 16 bases lay in between. The CDR3 consists of 16 residues. CDR3 region: CASSLATRGGTTEAFF. As DNA, the CDR3 is TGTGCCAGCAGCTTGGCCACGAGGGGGGGGACCACTGAAGCTTTCTTT. The complete variable domain, with remaining parts taken from reference TRBV5-4 and TRBJ1-1, reads ETGVTQSPTHLIKTRGQQVTLRCSSQSGHNTVSWYQQALGQGPQFIFQYYREEENGRGNFPPRFSGLQFPNYSSELNVNALELDDSALYLCASSLATRGGTTEAFFGQGTRLTVV.

The count of this clonotype is one. This sequence joins TRBV11-2 and TRBJ1-1, with TRBD1 matching 7 bases. J gave up 8 bases and V 6 bases, and 15 bases lay outside the gene matches. This CDR3 has 15 amino acids. Germline assignment: CDR1 SGHAT and CDR2 FQNNGV. The CDR3 sequence is CASSWAAFRGNEAFF. The CDR3 DNA follows: TGTGCCAGCAGTTGGGCGGCTTTCAGGGGGAACGAAGCTTTCTTT.

This clonotype appeared once. A clone one base away is much larger, so this may be a read error. The V call is TRBV19, the J call TRBJ1-4; no reliable D call. Trimming removed 9 bases at V and 7 bases at J, with 15 bases between. The germline V gene encodes CDR1 LNHDA and CDR2 SQIVND (reference sequence). There are 13 residues in the CDR3. The CDR3 bases are TGTGCCAGCTTGGATGAGAGGAGTGAAAAACTGTTTTTT. Translated, it gives CASLDERSEKLFF.

This clonotype was observed many times. The rearrangement links TRBV7-2 to TRBJ1-1, with D perhaps matching TRBD1 (5 bases). The V gene lost 3 bases and the J gene lost 1 base, with 9 bases spanning the gap. The CDR3 contains 14 residues. The germline V gene has CDR1 SGHTA and CDR2 FQGNSA. CDR3 residues: CASSFRVANTEAFF. The DNA of the CDR3 is TGTGCCAGCAGCTTCAGGGTGGCGAACACTGAAGCTTTCTTT.

This clonotype is categorized as medium-sized. The V and J genes are TRBV5-4 and TRBJ1-1, with a weak D call TRBD1 (5 bases). CDR1 SGHNT and CDR2 YYREEE come from the germline V gene (reference sequence). There are 11 residues in the CDR3. With 5 bases removed from V and 8 bases from J, the gap between germline ends came to 10 bases. CDR3 nucleotides: TGTGCCAGCAGGGGGGAGGCCGAAGCTTTCTTT. This translates into CASRGEAEAFF.

By its share, this clonotype is medium-sized (0.01 to 0.1%). The V gene is TRBV6-2 or TRBV6-3, the J gene TRBJ1-2, with D hard to call. In germline, CDR1 is MNHEY, CDR2 SVGEGT. The germline V and J ends were trimmed by 4 bases and 0 bases, with 15 bases remaining between them. The CDR3 has 16 amino acids. CDR3 in amino acids: CASSFGGSRANYGYTF. CDR3 in DNA: TGTGCCAGCAGTTTTGGCGGTTCGCGGGCTAACTATGGCTACACCTTC.

This clonotype showed up many times. The chain employs TRBV7-9 and TRBJ2-3; 7 bases are shared with TRBD1. This CDR3 is built from 18 residues. Germline trimming cut 4 bases from V and 7 bases from J; bases unmatched to any gene: 20. Per germline, CDR1 SEHNR and CDR2 FQNEAQ (reference sequence). The CDR3 nucleotides read TGTGCCAGCAGCTCACCATGGTCCTTACAGGGGTCAATTAATACGCAGTATTTT. Translated: CASSSPWSLQGSINTQYF. Combining the CDR3 with reference TRBV7-9 and TRBJ2-3 gives the whole variable domain DTGVSQNPRHKITKRGQNVTFRCDPISEHNRLYWYRQTLGQGPEFLTYFQNEAQLEKSRLLSDRFSAERPKGSFSTLEIQRTEQGDSAMYLCASSSPWSLQGSINTQYFGPGTRLTVL.

This clonotype was seen only a few times. The genes are TRBV5-4 and TRBJ1-1; TRBD1 agrees at 8 bases. The ends lost 2 bases at V and 4 bases at J; junction bases unmatched: 7. The CDR3 has 15 residues. Germline V gene sequence: CDR1 SGHNT, CDR2 YYREEE (reference sequence). The CDR3 loop reads CASSFPGQGGTEAFF. The CDR3 DNA sequence: TGTGCCAGCAGCTTCCCAGGACAGGGTGGCACTGAAGCTTTCTTT.

In regard to this clonotype: One base away lies a much larger clone, so this may be a sequencing read error. The rearrangement uses TRBV29-1 and TRBJ1-1; D call uncertain. The CDR3 has 10 residues. V dropped 8 bases and J dropped 0 bases, with 4 bases sitting between them. CDR1 SQVTM and CDR2 ANQGSEA come from the germline V gene. The CDR3 DNA sequence: TGCAGCACCCTGAACACTGAAGCTTTCTTT. The encoded protein is CSTLNTEAFF.

V usage is TRBV18 and J usage is TRBJ2-7, with D perhaps matching TRBD1 (7 bases). The CDR3 is 16 amino acids. Germline V gene lookup returns CDR1 KGHSH and CDR2 LQKENI. V lost 3 bases and J 5 bases, leaving 20 bases between the germline ends. The CDR3 is CASSPESLAGGHEQYF. The CDR3 nucleotides read TGTGCCAGCTCACCCGAATCGCTCGCAGGGGGGCACGAGCAGTACTTC.

This clonotype is medium-sized. The J gene is TRBJ2-7, the V gene TRBV6-1, with a tentative D call TRBD1 (5 bases). Between the trimmed V and J ends, which lost 8 bases and 1 base, there was a span of 12 bases. The CDR3 length is 13 residues. In germline, CDR1 is MNHNS, CDR2 SASEGT. CDR3 sequence: CASEYRQSYEQYF. The DNA for the CDR3 is TGTGCCAGCGAATACAGGCAGTCCTACGAGCAGTACTTC.

This clonotype was seen at least ten times. This chain uses TRBV5-4 with TRBJ1-1; D is undetermined. Trimming removed 0 bases at V and 8 bases at J, with 14 bases between. In germline, CDR1 is SGHNT, CDR2 YYREEE (reference sequence). This CDR3 region has 14 residues. CDR3 nucleotides: TGTGCCAGCAGCTTGGCGGGTGGAACCCCCGAAGCTTTCTTT. Residues: CASSLAGGTPEAFF.

This clonotype rates as medium-sized. The chain is built from TRBV6-6 and TRBJ1-1; weak D call: TRBD1 (5 bases). CDR3 length: 13 amino acids. Trimming left V 6 bases short and J 3 bases short, with 11 bases between. Per the germline V gene, CDR1 is MNHNY and CDR2 is SVGAGI (reference sequence). The CDR3 coding sequence is TGTGCCAGCAGATGGGGCAGGGACACTGAAGCTTTCTTT. It translates to CASRWGRDTEAFF.

By share, this clonotype counts as medium-sized. V gene TRBV19 combines with J gene TRBJ1-1, with D possibly matching TRBD1 (6 bases). CDR1 LNHDA and CDR2 SQIVND come from the germline V gene (reference sequence). The CDR3 runs 15 residues. V was cut by 4 bases and J by 4 bases, with 16 bases left in between. CDR3: CASSTAGEGGTEAFF. The CDR3 region has the DNA TGTGCCAGTAGTACCGCAGGGGAAGGAGGCACTGAAGCTTTCTTT.

The V gene is TRBV5-1, the J gene TRBJ1-6; D is possibly TRBD1 (6 bases). The V and J ends lost 1 base and 10 bases respectively, with 15 bases between them. The CDR3 totals 15 residues. Germline V CDR1 and CDR2: SGHRS, YFSETQ. The CDR3 loop reads CASSLQHREGSPLHF. CDR3 nucleotide sequence: TGCGCCAGCAGCTTGCAACACAGGGAAGGATCACCCCTCCACTTT. The full variable domain, completed using reference TRBV5-1 and TRBJ1-6, is KAGVTQTPRYLIKTRGQQVTLSCSPISGHRSVSWYQQTPGQGLQFLFEYFSETQRNKGNFPGRFSGRQFSNSRSEMNVSTLELGDSALYLCASSLQHREGSPLHFGNGTRLTVT.

By sample fraction, this clonotype is medium-sized. The V and J genes are TRBV20-1 and TRBJ1-2; 8 bases line up with TRBD1. V lost 4 bases and J lost 4; bases outside the gene matches: 17. The CDR3 is 17 amino acids. CDR1 and CDR2 from the germline V gene are DFQATT and SNEGSKA (reference sequence). For the CDR3, the DNA is TGCAGTGCTAAGGAACGACAGGGGAGGAGAAGTAGCTATGGCTACACCTTC. Protein product: CSAKERQGRRSSYGYTF.

The rearrangement joins TRBV20-1 to TRBJ1-5, with 7 nucleotides matching TRBD1. The germline CDR1 and CDR2 sequences are DFQATT and SNEGSKA (reference sequence). J was trimmed by 4 bases and V by 3 bases; bases with no gene match: 3. The CDR3 is 13 amino acids. CDR3 sequence reads: CSASPGGNQPQHF. The CDR3 DNA is TGCAGTGCTAGTCCAGGGGGAAATCAGCCCCAGCATTTT.

The rearrangement joins TRBV7-9 to TRBJ1-2; D uncertain. This CDR3 is built from 11 residues. Trimming removed 5 bases from V and 8 bases from J, with 9 bases in between. Germline values: CDR1 SEHNR, CDR2 FQNEAQ (reference sequence). The CDR3 spells CASSGPWGYTF. CDR3 nucleotides: TGTGCCAGCAGCGGCCCCTGGGGCTACACCTTC.

Sample share makes this clonotype medium-sized. The gene calls are TRBV10-3 and TRBJ2-7; D ambiguous. Trimming removed 6 bases from V and 4 bases from J, with 4 bases in between. The CDR3 consists of 10 residues. Germline CDR1 and CDR2: ENHRY and SYGVKD. The CDR3 is CAISQYEQYF. The DNA for the CDR3 is TGTGCCATCAGCCAGTACGAGCAGTACTTC.